This T cell receptor beta chain was recovered during a study of blood T cell repertoires in COVID-19. CDR3 length: 15 residues. V lost 3 bases to trimming and J lost 8 bases; unmatched junction nucleotides: 10. Germline lookup yields CDR1 SGHRS and CDR2 YFSETQ. Cohort 3 donors counted as recovered after two negative PCRs, clearance, or resolved symptoms. Authors' methods: Counts of nucleated cells, estimated from reference gene primer amplification, were obtained. TCRdb's table, derived via immunoSEQ multiplex PCR, lists solely in-frame clones and lacks some. The DNA gave D and trimming, while V, J and clone size come from that table. The repertoire holds around 300,000 clones, around 89% seen once, with 2% to 3% in the top ten.

The chain uses TRBV5-1 and TRBJ2-2; 7 nucleotides match TRBD2. This receptor was taken from a woman aged 18-29 years who had recovered from COVID-19. The sample consisted of PBMCs or T cells enriched from blood (not recorded which). CDR3 coding DNA: TGCGCCAGCAGCTCCCCTCTCCTAGCGGCGGGGGAGCTGTTTTTT. Its translation: CASSSPLLAAGELFF.